This entry features one T cell receptor (beta chain) sequence. Its antigen has not been determined. One base away there is no much larger clone; base qualities are not given. This record belongs to a study of T cell repertoires in cytomegalovirus infection (dated by TCRdb to between 2019 and 2020). Describing the broader study: Alongside well-studied HLA-B-restricted epitopes, the peptide stimulations were aimed at recently identified HLA-C-restricted CMV epitopes, whose presentation resists viral immunomodulation. Donor HLA type was relevant to the analysis, as public TCR beta signatures indicated carriage of CMV infection together with the matching HLA type.

The listed sequencing device is Illumina HiSeq 1500. TCRdb redid the processing of the public reads, applying fastp at Q25 and MiXCR, and retained in-frame beta chains. Each CDR3 protein gets just one entry, which takes the most common genes and DNA from the rows behind it. Present in this sample are hundreds of thousands of distinct CDR3 sequences, about 33% of which were seen just once. Approximately 18% of the sample is held by the ten biggest clonotypes. Interpreted using the paper, the treatment or condition label stands for: in vitro stimulation with specific CMV peptide epitopes to enrich CMV-specific T cells. Broad study findings and their caveats: Carriers of CMV infection plus the relevant HLA type were discriminated by the cumulative frequency of public TCR beta family members in the study cohort and in an independent approximately 360-donor cohort. The ex vivo response was dominated by HLA-C-restricted CMV-specific TCR beta clonotypes, and the single most frequent clonotype in two of eight donors was supplied by these HLA-C-restricted clonotypes.

The CDR3 contains 15 residues, cysteine and phenylalanine counted. Only the CDR3 DNA stays, 45 bases, in frame from base 1. Looking up the germline V gene (reference sequence) yields CDR1 LGHDT and CDR2 YNNKEL. V drops 1 base and J drops 6 bases, leaving 12 bases in between. The chain couples TRBV3-1 to TRBJ2-2; TRBD2 is a possible D gene, resting on 5 matching bases. The origin of this receptor is a human donor in good health (CMV status not recorded). Some clones in this sample may be carry-over from other donors' samples. The specimen was cultured PBMCs, collected from culture after CMV antigen stimulation. The CDR3 in this case is CASSQGIPRAGELFF. The DNA is as follows: TGTGCCAGCAGCCAAGGTATTCCGCGGGCCGGGGAGCTGTTTTTT.